One and the same sample provided the 26 T cell receptor beta chains below, sequenced in a study of T-cell memory formation after mild COVID-19. TCRdb re-analysed the 5' RACE reads in MiXCR, keeping a single row per CDR3 protein. The sample lists 250,000 to 300,000 distinct CDR3 sequences, roughly 17% seen once, with over 20% in the top ten. The sequencing input was PBMCs or a T cell subset sorted from them (not recorded which). The receptors were gathered from a man aged 18 to 30 who had mild COVID-19 (a few samples of this study predate the infection). Cell type and time point are not known.

V and J are TRBV7-3 and TRBJ2-5; TRBD1 might be the D (6 bases). V dropped 3 bases and J dropped 0 bases, with 11 bases sitting between them. Germline loops: CDR1 SGHTA, CDR2 FQGTGA. The CDR3 has 15 amino acids. CDR3 nucleotide sequence: TGTGCCAGCAGCTTGCAGGGGACCAACCAAGAGACCCAGTACTTC. It is translated as CASSLQGTNQETQYF.

The chain joins TRBV6-6 to TRBJ2-5; D uncertain. Germline-derived CDR1 and CDR2 are MNHNY and SVGAGI (reference sequence). V lost 6 bases to trimming and J lost 2 bases, with 7 bases between them. The CDR3 extends over 12 amino acids. CDR3 residues: CASRTGQETQYF. The DNA for the CDR3 is TGTGCCAGCAGAACCGGACAAGAGACCCAGTACTTC.

This clonotype was recorded a few times. The V call is TRBV4-2, the J call TRBJ1-5; D not certain. The V gene's germline CDR1 is LGHNA and CDR2 YNFKEQ. V was cut by 1 base and J by 5 bases, with 9 bases left in between. CDR3 length: 14 residues. The CDR3, as DNA: TGTGCCAGCAGCCAAGCAACAGCGGATCAGCCCCAGCATTTT. Its protein product is CASSQATADQPQHF.

This clonotype showed up just a few times. The CDR3 region has the DNA TGTGCCACCAGTGACAGGGGCGATATGAACACTGAAGCTTTCTTT. Amino acid sequence: CATSDRGDMNTEAFF. The V call is TRBV19, the J call TRBJ1-1, with 8 bases aligning to TRBD1. The CDR3 is 15 residues long. CDR1 is LNHDA and CDR2 is SQIVND in the germline V gene (reference sequence). Germline trimming cut 10 bases from V and 0 bases from J; bases unmatched to any gene: 10.

This clonotype was counted ten times or more. The chain has TRBV5-1 and TRBJ1-1, with TRBD1 matching over 7 bases. Germline CDR1 SGHRS, CDR2 YFSETQ. The V and J ends lost 4 bases and 1 base, in that order; junction bases with no gene match: 4. This CDR3 is 14 amino acids long. In DNA, the CDR3 is TGCGCCAGCAGCATGACAGGGACGAACACTGAAGCTTTCTTT. It is translated as CASSMTGTNTEAFF.

This clonotype was counted only a few times. The chain employs TRBV7-3 and TRBJ1-2; TRBD1 is a possible D gene (5 bases). Trimming pared 5 bases from V and 5 bases from J, leaving 12 bases between. Germline values: CDR1 SGHTA, CDR2 FQGTGA. CDR3 length equals 13 residues. CDR3 DNA sequence: TGTGCCAGCAGCCCGGGACCGCTTTATGGCTACACCTTC. The encoded protein is CASSPGPLYGYTF. The full variable domain, with the rest looked up from reference TRBV7-3 and TRBJ1-2, is GAGVSQTPSNKVTEKGKYVELRCDPISGHTALYWYRQSLGQGPEFLIYFQGTGAADDSGLPNDRFFAVRPEGSVSTLKIQRTERGDSAVYLCASSPGPLYGYTFGSGTRLTVV.

Only a few counts were recorded for this clonotype. The rearrangement uses TRBV7-9 and TRBJ2-2; D is unresolved. The CDR3 contains 13 residues. Germline values: CDR1 SEHNR, CDR2 FQNEAQ (reference sequence). The V and J ends lost 2 bases and 7 bases respectively, with 8 bases between them. This chain's CDR3 is CASSLLGNGELFF. CDR3 DNA: TGTGCCAGCAGCTTATTAGGGAACGGGGAGCTGTTTTTT.

Only a few counts were recorded for this clonotype. This chain links TRBV7-9 with TRBJ2-5; D is tentatively TRBD1 or TRBD2 (6 bases each). CDR3 size: 14 residues. The V gene's germline CDR1 is SEHNR and CDR2 FQNEAQ (reference sequence). V lost 6 bases, J lost 0 bases, and 11 bases lay in between. The CDR3 loop is CASSRGGYQETQYF. CDR3 DNA: TGTGCCAGCAGTCGAGGGGGGTACCAAGAGACCCAGTACTTC.

The chain carries TRBV6-5 and TRBJ1-1; D is unresolved. In germline, CDR1 is MNHEY, CDR2 SVGAGI. V dropped 5 bases and J dropped 5 bases, with 6 bases sitting between them. The CDR3 length is 11 residues. DNA of the CDR3: TGTGCCAGCAGTGGCCCGACTGAAGCTTTCTTT. Its protein product is CASSGPTEAFF.

The chain combines TRBV20-1 with TRBJ2-5; 7 bases match TRBD2. Germline values: CDR1 DFQATT, CDR2 SNEGSKA (reference sequence). CDR3 length: 13 amino acids. The J segment lost 4 bases and the V segment lost 5 bases, leaving 7 bases of the junction unmatched. CDR3 DNA sequence: TGCAGTGCTCAAACCGGGACTACAGAGACCCAGTACTTC. It codes for CSAQTGTTETQYF.

There are a few counts of this clonotype. The chain employs TRBV14 and TRBJ1-3, with D uncertain. With 4 bases removed from V and 0 bases from J, the gap between germline ends came to 10 bases. From germline, CDR1 is SGHDN and CDR2 FVKESK. This CDR3 has 15 amino acids. CDR3 amino acids: CASSRVSLSGNTIYF. As DNA, the CDR3 is TGTGCCAGCAGCCGGGTCAGTCTCTCTGGAAACACCATATATTTT. Supplemented by reference TRBV14 and TRBJ1-3, the full variable domain reads EAGVTQFPSHSVIEKGQTVTLRCDPISGHDNLYWYRRVMGKEIKFLLHFVKESKQDESGMPNNRFLAERTGGTYSTLKVQPAELEDSGVYFCASSRVSLSGNTIYFGEGSWLTVV.

The V and J genes are TRBV7-2 and TRBJ2-3; TRBD2 agrees at 9 bases. This CDR3 has 15 amino acids. Trimming removed 3 bases from V and 6 bases from J; junction bases left unmatched: 7. Germline loops: CDR1 SGHTA, CDR2 FQGNSA. The DNA for the CDR3 is TGTGCCAGCAGCTTCAATAGCGGGGGCCACGATACGCAGTATTTT. Translated, it gives CASSFNSGGHDTQYF.

V gene TRBV5-1 combines with J gene TRBJ2-1, with 8 bases aligning to TRBD2. This CDR3 has 15 amino acids. The V gene end was trimmed by 1 base and the J gene end by 5 bases; junction bases not matched to a gene: 5. In germline, CDR1 is SGHRS, CDR2 YFSETQ. The CDR3 here is CASSLRTSPNNEQFF. For the CDR3, the DNA is TGCGCCAGCAGCTTGAGGACTAGCCCCAACAATGAGCAGTTCTTC. The full variable domain, in which reference TRBV5-1 and TRBJ2-1 provide the parts outside the CDR3, is KAGVTQTPRYLIKTRGQQVTLSCSPISGHRSVSWYQQTPGQGLQFLFEYFSETQRNKGNFPGRFSGRQFSNSRSEMNVSTLELGDSALYLCASSLRTSPNNEQFFGPGTRLTVL.

The rearrangement joins TRBV4-3 to TRBJ2-7, with D possibly being TRBD1 (5 bases). The V end lost 3 bases, the J end lost 5 bases, and 14 bases lay between the germline ends. Germline V lookup: CDR1 LGHNA, CDR2 YSLEER. This CDR3 has 14 amino acids. The CDR3 DNA is TGCGCCAGCAGCCACAGGGTGGCTGGGAACGAGCAGTACTTC. Translation gives CASSHRVAGNEQYF.

This clonotype was observed a handful of times. The chain couples TRBV11-2 to TRBJ2-2; 8 positions agree with TRBD2. The germline gives CDR1 SGHAT, CDR2 FQNNGV. The CDR3 is made up of 16 amino acids. V gave up 2 bases and J gave up 7 bases; unmatched junction bases: 9. CDR3: CASSLISGRALGELFF. DNA for the CDR3: TGTGCCAGCAGCTTAATCTCCGGGAGGGCACTCGGGGAGCTGTTTTTT.

J is TRBJ2-1 and V is TRBV6-1; no definite D call. CDR1 is MNHNS, CDR2 SASEGT, per germline. V gave up 2 bases and J gave up 3 bases, with 8 bases separating them. CDR3 length: 14 residues. The CDR3 bases are TGTGCCAGCAGTGAAAACTGGCGCTACAATGAGCAGTTCTTC. Translating gives CASSENWRYNEQFF.

This clonotype appeared a few times. V gene TRBV6-5 combines with J gene TRBJ1-4; 8 bases match TRBD1. V was clipped by 6 bases and J by 8 bases; unmatched bases: 14. Looked up from germline, CDR1 is MNHEY and CDR2 is SVGAGI. This CDR3 comprises 16 residues. The chain's CDR3 is CASSRDRPLRREKLFF. The CDR3 nucleotides read TGTGCCAGCAGCCGGGACAGGCCACTGAGGCGGGAAAAACTGTTTTTT.

The chain joins TRBV5-1 to TRBJ1-5; TRBD1 is a possible D gene (5 bases). CDR3 length: 15 residues. Trimming left V 6 bases short and J 4 bases short, with 17 bases between. The V gene's germline CDR1 is SGHRS and CDR2 YFSETQ. In nucleotides, the CDR3 is TGCGCCAGCACCCCCGGACCGGGACCTAATCAGCCCCAGCATTTT. Amino acids: CASTPGPGPNQPQHF.

This clonotype was seen only a few times. The chain carries TRBV7-9 and TRBJ2-1; TRBD1 is a possible D gene (5 bases). The CDR3 has 16 residues. With 6 bases removed from V and 8 bases from J, the gap between germline ends came to 23 bases. Germline V gene lookup returns CDR1 SEHNR and CDR2 FQNEAQ (reference sequence). The CDR3 loop reads CASRALGTKGHHEQFF. The DNA of the CDR3 is TGTGCCAGCAGAGCACTGGGCACCAAGGGGCATCATGAGCAGTTCTTC.

This chain links TRBV29-1 with TRBJ2-7; D not certain. This CDR3 is built from 14 residues. Germline CDR1 reads SQVTM; CDR2 reads ANQGSEA. The V and J ends lost 4 bases and 0 bases respectively, with 13 bases between them. The CDR3 is CSVVGRLGSYEQYF. The CDR3 DNA sequence: TGCAGCGTTGTCGGCCGGTTAGGCTCCTACGAGCAGTACTTC.

The rearrangement links TRBV5-1 to TRBJ1-1; no definite D call. Trimming pared 4 bases from V and 1 base from J, leaving 11 bases between. The CDR3 is 14 amino acids. Germline V CDR1 and CDR2: SGHRS, YFSETQ. CDR3 nucleotides: TGCGCCAGCAGCCCCCAGAGTGGGAACACTGAAGCTTTCTTT. Its protein product is CASSPQSGNTEAFF. Based on the CDR3 plus reference TRBV5-1 and TRBJ1-1, the full variable domain is KAGVTQTPRYLIKTRGQQVTLSCSPISGHRSVSWYQQTPGQGLQFLFEYFSETQRNKGNFPGRFSGRQFSNSRSEMNVSTLELGDSALYLCASSPQSGNTEAFFGQGTRLTVV.

A single count supports this clonotype. The rearrangement joins TRBV4-2 to TRBJ2-3, with D possibly matching TRBD1 (6 bases). The germline V gene encodes CDR1 LGHNA and CDR2 YNFKEQ. The CDR3 length is 15 residues. V lost 0 bases and J lost 3, with 10 bases in between. The CDR3 is CASSQEAGATDTQYF. The CDR3 region has the DNA TGTGCCAGCAGCCAAGAGGCAGGGGCAACAGATACGCAGTATTTT.

The chain carries TRBV5-1 and TRBJ1-3, with no clear D. Trimming shortened V by 3 bases and J by 2 bases, and 15 bases separated the two germline ends. The CDR3 spans 16 residues. Germline V lookup: CDR1 SGHRS, CDR2 YFSETQ. The CDR3 loop reads CASSYVENDPGNTIYF. CDR3 DNA: TGCGCCAGCAGCTACGTTGAGAACGATCCTGGAAACACCATATATTTT.

This sequence joins TRBV5-1 and TRBJ2-7; D gene uncertain. With 1 base removed from V and 7 bases from J, the gap between germline ends came to 15 bases. The CDR3 sequence is 14 residues long. Germline V CDR1 and CDR2: SGHRS, YFSETQ. The CDR3 DNA is TGCGCCAGCAGCTTGTACCTAATGTCGGAAGAGCAGTACTTC. It encodes CASSLYLMSEEQYF.

This clonotype turned up a few times. The V and J genes are TRBV15 and TRBJ2-3; 11 bases fit TRBD2. There are 18 residues in the CDR3. V dropped 3 bases and J dropped 2; count of bases not matched to a gene: 10. CDR1 is LNHNV and CDR2 is YYDKDF in the germline V gene (reference sequence). CDR3 in DNA: TGTGCCACCAGCAGTCCCACGGGACTAGCGGAGCTCACAGATACGCAGTATTTT. Encoded protein: CATSSPTGLAELTDTQYF.

This clonotype was counted ten times or more. The chain is built from TRBV10-3 and TRBJ2-3; weak D call: TRBD2 (6 bases). Germline V gene data show CDR1 as ENHRY and CDR2 as SYGVKD. The CDR3 length is 16 residues. Between the trimmed V and J ends, which lost 3 bases and 4 bases, there was a span of 17 bases. CDR3 region: CAISERGLKSSDTQYF. DNA of the CDR3: TGTGCCATCAGTGAACGGGGACTTAAGAGCTCAGATACGCAGTATTTT.